This T cell receptor beta chain was found in a study of CD8 T cells in Susac syndrome. Study-level results: Regarding the TCR sequencing and HLA analysis, the study admitted that a relatively small number of individuals were involved.

High-throughput TCR beta sequencing covered peripheral CD8+ and CD4+ T cells. The CD8+ and CD4+ T cells were isolated magnetically using a negative isolation approach, whereas the TEMRA cells were enriched by FACS. Random hexamers served to reverse transcribe roughly 0.5 to 1 ug RNA. Amplification of TCR beta CDR3 across 54 Vbeta and 13 Jbeta was performed with immunoSEQ multiplex PCR. One entry per CDR3 protein, called by TCRdb with MiXCR from the immunoSEQ multiplex PCR reads. The table shows about 150,000 distinct CDR3 sequences, with roughly 94% occurring only once. Per germline, CDR1 MNHEY and CDR2 SMNVEV (reference sequence). The CDR3 extends over 15 amino acids. J lost 6 bases, V lost 6 bases, and 10 bases had no gene match. Points on this clonotype: Its antigen is still unknown.

The sequenced sample consisted of CD8+ T cells from PBMCs. The clonotype was recovered from a human donor with multiple sclerosis. V is TRBV27 and J is TRBJ1-2; 10 bases map to TRBD1. This CDR3 is CASRLYSGTGDGYTF. In DNA, the CDR3 is TGTGCCAGCAGGCTCTACTCCGGGACAGGGGATGGCTACACCTTC.